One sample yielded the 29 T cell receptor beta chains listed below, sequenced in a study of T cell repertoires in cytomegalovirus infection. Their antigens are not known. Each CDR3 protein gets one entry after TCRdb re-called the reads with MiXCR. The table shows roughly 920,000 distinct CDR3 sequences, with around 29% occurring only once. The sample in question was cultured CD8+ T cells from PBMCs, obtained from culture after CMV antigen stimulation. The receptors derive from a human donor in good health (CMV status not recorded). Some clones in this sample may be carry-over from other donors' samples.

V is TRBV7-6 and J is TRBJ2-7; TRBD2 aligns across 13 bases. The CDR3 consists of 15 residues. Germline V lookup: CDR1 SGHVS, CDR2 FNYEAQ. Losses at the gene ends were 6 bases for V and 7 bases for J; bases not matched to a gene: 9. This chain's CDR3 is CASRRTSGGPREQYV. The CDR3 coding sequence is TGTGCCAGCAGGAGGACTAGCGGGGGCCCTAGGGAGCAGTACGTC.

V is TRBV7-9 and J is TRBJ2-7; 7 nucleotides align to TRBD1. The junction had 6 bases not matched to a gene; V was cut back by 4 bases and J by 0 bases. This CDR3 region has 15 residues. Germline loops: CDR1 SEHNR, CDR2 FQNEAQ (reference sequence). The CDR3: CASSSDRDSSYEQYV. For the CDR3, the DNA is TGTGCCAGCAGCTCCGATAGGGACAGCTCCTACGAGCAGTACGTC.

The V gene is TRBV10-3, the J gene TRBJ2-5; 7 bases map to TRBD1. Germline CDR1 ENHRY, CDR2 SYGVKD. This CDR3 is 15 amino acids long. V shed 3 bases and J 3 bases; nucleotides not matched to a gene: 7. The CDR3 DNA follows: TGTGCCATCAGTGACCGACAGGGATTGAAAGAGACCCAGTACTTC. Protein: CAISDRQGLKETQYF.

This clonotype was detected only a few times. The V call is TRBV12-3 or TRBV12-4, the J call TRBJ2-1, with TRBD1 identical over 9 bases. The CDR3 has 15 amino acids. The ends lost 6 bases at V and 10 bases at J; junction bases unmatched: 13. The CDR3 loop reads CASSAAGTGIEEQFF. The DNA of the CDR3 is TGTGCCAGCAGCGCCGCCGGGACAGGGATTGAAGAGCAGTTCTTC.

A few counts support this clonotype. CDR3 nucleotide sequence: TGTGCCAGCAGTTACTTAGGGGATGGTGAGACGGATACATACGTC. Protein product: CASSYLGDGETDTYV. The genes are TRBV6-6 and TRBJ2-7; possible D gene TRBD1, 5 bases. V was cut by 1 base and J by 13 bases, with 23 bases left in between. The CDR3 totals 15 residues. Germline V lookup: CDR1 MNHNY, CDR2 SVGAGI (reference sequence).

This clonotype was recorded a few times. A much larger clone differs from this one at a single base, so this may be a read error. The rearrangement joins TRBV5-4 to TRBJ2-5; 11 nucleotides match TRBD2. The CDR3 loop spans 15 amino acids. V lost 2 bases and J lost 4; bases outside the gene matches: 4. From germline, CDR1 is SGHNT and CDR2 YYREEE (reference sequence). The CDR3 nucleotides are TGTGCCAGCAGCTTAGTAGCGGGGGGGCGAGAGACCCAGTACTTC. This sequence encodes CASSLVAGGRETQYF.

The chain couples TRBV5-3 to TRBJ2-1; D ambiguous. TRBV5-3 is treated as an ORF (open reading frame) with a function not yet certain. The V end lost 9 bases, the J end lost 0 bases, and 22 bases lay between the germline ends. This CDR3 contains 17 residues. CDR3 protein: CANSLGARASSYNEQFF. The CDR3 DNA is TGTGCCAACAGCTTGGGTGCCCGCGCGAGCTCCTACAATGAGCAGTTCTTC.

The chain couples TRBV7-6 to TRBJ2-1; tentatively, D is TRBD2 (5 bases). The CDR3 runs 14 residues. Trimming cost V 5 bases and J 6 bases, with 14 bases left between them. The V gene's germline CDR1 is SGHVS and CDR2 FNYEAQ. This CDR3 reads CASSEGRGGNEQFF. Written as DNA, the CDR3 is TGTGCCAGCAGCGAGGGTCGGGGTGGCAATGAGCAGTTCTTC.

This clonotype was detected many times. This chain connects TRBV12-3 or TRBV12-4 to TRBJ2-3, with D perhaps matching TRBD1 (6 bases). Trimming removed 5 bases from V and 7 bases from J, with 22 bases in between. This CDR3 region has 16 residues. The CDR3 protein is CASSPRSTGESYTQYF. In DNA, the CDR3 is TGTGCCAGCAGTCCCCGATCGACAGGCGAATCCTATACGCAGTATTTT.

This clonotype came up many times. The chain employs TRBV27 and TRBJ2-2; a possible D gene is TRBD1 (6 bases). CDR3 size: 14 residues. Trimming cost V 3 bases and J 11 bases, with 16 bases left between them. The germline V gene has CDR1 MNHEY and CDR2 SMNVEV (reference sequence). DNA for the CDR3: TGTGCCAGCAGTTTGGGGGCAGCCACTGGCGAGCTGTTTTTT. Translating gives CASSLGAATGELFF.

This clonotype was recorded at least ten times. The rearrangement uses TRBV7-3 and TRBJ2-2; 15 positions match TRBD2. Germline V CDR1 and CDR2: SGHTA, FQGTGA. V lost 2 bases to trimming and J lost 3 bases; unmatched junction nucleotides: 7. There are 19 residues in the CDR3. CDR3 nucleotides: TGTGCCAGCAGCTTACGGGGACTAGCGGGGGGCCCGGACACCGGGGAGCTGTTTTTT. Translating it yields CASSLRGLAGGPDTGELFF.

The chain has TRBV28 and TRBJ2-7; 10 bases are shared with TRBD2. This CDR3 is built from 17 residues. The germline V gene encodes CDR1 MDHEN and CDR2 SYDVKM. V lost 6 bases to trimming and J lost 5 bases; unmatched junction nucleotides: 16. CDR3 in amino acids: CASRPAVLLAGEDEQYV. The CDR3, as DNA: TGTGCCAGCAGACCCGCCGTTTTGCTAGCGGGGGAGGACGAGCAGTACGTC.

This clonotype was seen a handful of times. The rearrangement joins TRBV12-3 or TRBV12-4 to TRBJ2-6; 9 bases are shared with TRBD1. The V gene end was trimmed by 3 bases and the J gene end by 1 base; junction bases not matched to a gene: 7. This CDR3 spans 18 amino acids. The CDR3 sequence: CASSFVTGGKSGANVLTF. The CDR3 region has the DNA TGTGCCAGCAGTTTTGTGACAGGGGGAAAATCTGGGGCCAACGTCCTGACTTTC.

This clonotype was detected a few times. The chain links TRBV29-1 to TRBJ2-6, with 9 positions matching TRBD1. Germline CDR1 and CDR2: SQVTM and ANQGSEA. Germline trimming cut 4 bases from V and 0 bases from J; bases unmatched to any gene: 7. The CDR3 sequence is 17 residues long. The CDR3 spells CSVGGRQGDSGANVLTF. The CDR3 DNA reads TGCAGCGTTGGGGGCCGACAGGGGGACTCTGGGGCCAACGTCCTGACTTTC.

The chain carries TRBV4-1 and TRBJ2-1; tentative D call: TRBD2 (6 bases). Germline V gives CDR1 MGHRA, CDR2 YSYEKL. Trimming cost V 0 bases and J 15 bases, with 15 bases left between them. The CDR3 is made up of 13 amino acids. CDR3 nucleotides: TGCGCCAGCAGCCAAGATGGGTCGGGGGACCCGTTCTTC. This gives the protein CASSQDGSGDPFF.

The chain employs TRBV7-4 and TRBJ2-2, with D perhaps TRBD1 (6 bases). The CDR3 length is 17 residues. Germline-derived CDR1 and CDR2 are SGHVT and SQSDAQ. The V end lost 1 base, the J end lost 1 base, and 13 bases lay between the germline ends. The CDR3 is CASSLGTVILNTGELFF. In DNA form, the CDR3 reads TGTGCCAGCAGCTTAGGGACAGTCATCTTGAACACCGGGGAGCTGTTTTTT. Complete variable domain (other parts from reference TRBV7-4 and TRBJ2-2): GAGVSQSPRYKVAKRGRDVALRCDSISGHVTLYWYRQTLGQGSEVLTYSQSDAQRDKSGRPSGRFSAERPERSVSTLKIQRTEQGDSAVYLCASSLGTVILNTGELFFGEGSRLTVL.

The CDR3 here is CSVEGKTRETQYF. For the CDR3, the DNA is TGCAGCGTTGAGGGAAAGACGAGGGAGACCCAGTACTTC. The rearrangement joins TRBV29-1 to TRBJ2-5; D is uncertain. The CDR3 runs to 13 residues. V dropped 3 bases and J dropped 5 bases, with 13 bases sitting between them. The germline V gene has CDR1 SQVTM and CDR2 ANQGSEA.

CDR3 sequence: CASSQAPGQDQVGYTF. As DNA, the CDR3 is TGCGCCAGCAGCCAGGCCCCGGGACAGGACCAGGTGGGCTACACCTTC. The chain couples TRBV4-1 to TRBJ1-2, with 8 bases fitting TRBD1. The V gene end was trimmed by 3 bases and the J gene end by 8 bases; junction bases not matched to a gene: 14. Germline CDR1 MGHRA, CDR2 YSYEKL. CDR3 length: 16 residues.

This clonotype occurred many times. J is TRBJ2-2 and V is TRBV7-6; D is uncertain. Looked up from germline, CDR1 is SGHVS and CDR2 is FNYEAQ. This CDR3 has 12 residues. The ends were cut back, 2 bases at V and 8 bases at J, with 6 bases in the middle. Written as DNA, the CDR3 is TGTGCCAGCAGCTTAAAAGAGGGGGAGCTGTTTTTT. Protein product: CASSLKEGELFF.

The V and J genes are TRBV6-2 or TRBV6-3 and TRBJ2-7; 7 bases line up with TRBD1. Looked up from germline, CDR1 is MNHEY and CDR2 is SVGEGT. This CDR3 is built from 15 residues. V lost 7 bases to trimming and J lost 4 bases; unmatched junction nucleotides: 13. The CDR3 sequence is CASKLHRDSLYEQYV. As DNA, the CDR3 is TGTGCCAGCAAATTGCACCGGGACAGCCTATACGAGCAGTACGTC.

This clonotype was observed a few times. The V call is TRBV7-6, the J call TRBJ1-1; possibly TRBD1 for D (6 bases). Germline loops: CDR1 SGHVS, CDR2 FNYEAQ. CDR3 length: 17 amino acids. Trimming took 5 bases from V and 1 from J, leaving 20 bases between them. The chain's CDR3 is CASSPRGGARENTEAFF. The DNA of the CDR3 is TGTGCCAGCAGCCCGAGGGGGGGGGCGCGGGAGAACACTGAAGCTTTCTTT.

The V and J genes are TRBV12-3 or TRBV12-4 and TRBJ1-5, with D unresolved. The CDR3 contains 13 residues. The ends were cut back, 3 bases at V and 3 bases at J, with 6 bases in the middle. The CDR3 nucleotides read TGTGCCAGCAGTTTGGTTACCAATCAGCCCCAGCATTTT. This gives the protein CASSLVTNQPQHF.

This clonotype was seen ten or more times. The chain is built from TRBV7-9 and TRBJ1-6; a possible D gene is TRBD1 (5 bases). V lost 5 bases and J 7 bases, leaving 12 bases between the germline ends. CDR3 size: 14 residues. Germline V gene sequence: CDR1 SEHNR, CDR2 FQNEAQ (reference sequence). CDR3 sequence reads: CASSARDSNSPLHF. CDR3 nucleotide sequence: TGTGCCAGCAGCGCAAGGGACTCCAATTCACCCCTCCACTTT.

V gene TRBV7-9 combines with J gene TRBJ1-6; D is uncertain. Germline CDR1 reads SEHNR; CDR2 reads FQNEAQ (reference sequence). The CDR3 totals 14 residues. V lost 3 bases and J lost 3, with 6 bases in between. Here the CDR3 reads CASSFLDYNSPLHF. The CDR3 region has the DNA TGTGCCAGCAGCTTCCTAGACTATAATTCACCCCTCCACTTT.

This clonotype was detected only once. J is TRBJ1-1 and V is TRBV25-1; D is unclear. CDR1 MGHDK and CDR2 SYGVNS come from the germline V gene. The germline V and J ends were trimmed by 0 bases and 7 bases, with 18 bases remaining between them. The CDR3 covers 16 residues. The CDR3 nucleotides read TGTGCCAGCAGTGAATACCCCTTCGGGATAGGTATTGAAGCTTTCTTT. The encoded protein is CASSEYPFGIGIEAFF.

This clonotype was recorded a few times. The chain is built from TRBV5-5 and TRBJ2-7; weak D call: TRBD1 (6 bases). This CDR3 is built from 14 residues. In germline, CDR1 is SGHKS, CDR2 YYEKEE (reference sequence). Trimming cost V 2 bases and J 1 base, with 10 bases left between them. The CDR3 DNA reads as TGTGCCAGCAGCTTTTCCGGGACATCCTACGAGCAGTACTTC. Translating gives CASSFSGTSYEQYF.

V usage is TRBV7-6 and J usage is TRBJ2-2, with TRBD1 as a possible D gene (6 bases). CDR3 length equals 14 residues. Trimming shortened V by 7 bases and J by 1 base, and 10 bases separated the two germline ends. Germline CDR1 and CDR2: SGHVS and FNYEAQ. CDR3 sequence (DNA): TGTGCCAGCAAGGAGACAGGGAACACCGGGGAGCTGTTTTTT. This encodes CASKETGNTGELFF.

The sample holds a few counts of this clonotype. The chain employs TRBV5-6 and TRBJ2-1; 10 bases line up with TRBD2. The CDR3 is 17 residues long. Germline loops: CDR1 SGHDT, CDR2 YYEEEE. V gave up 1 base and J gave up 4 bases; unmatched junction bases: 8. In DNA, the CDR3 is TGTGCCAGCAGCTTGTCAAAGCGGGGGGGCCCTTACAATGAGCAGTTCTTC. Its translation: CASSLSKRGGPYNEQFF.

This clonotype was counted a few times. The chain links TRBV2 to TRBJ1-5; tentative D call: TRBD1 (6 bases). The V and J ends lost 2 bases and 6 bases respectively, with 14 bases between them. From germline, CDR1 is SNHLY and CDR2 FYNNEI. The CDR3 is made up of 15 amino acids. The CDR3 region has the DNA TGTGCCAGCAGTGAAACAGGGTACGGGGGTCAGCCCCAGCATTTT. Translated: CASSETGYGGQPQHF.